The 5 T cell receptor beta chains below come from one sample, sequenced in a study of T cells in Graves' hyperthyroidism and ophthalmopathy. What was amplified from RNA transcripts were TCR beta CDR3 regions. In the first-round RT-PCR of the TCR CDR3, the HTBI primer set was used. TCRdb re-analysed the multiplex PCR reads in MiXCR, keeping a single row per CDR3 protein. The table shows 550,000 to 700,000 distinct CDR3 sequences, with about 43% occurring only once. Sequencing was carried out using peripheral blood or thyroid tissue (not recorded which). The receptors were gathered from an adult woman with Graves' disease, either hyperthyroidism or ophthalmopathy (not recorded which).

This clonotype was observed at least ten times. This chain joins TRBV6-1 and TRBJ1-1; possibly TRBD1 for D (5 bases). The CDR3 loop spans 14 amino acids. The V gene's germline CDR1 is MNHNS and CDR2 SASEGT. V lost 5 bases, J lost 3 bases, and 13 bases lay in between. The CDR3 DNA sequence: TGTGCCAGCAGTCAACAGGTGGAGGACACTGAAGCTTTCTTT. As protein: CASSQQVEDTEAFF.

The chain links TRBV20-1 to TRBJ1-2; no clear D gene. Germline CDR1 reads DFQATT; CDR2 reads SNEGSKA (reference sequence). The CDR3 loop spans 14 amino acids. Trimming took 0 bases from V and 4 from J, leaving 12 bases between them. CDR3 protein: CSARERTVGYGYTF. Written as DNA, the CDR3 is TGCAGTGCTAGAGAGAGAACAGTGGGCTATGGCTACACCTTC.

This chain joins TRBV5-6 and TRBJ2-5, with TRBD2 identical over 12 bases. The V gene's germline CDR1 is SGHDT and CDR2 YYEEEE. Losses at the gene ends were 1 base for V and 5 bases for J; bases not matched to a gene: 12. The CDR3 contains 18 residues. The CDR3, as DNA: TGTGCCAGCAGCTTGCTAAGACTAGCGGGAGAAATAGGTGAGACCCAGTACTTC. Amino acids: CASSLLRLAGEIGETQYF.

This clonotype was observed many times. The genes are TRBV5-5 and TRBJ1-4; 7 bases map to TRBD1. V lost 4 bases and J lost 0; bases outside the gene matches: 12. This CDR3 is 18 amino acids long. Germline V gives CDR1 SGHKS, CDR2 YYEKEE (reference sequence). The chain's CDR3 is CASSELSGGWATNEKLFF. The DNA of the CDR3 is TGTGCCAGCAGCGAGCTTTCAGGGGGATGGGCAACTAATGAAAAACTGTTTTTT.

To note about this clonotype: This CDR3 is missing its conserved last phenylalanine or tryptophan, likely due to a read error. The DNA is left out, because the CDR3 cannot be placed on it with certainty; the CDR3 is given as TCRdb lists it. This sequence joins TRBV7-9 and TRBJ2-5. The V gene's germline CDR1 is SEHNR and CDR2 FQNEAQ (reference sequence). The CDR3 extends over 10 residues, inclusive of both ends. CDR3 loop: CASSLKDANT.